These 18 T cell receptor beta chains came from one sample sequenced in a study of CD8 T cells in Susac syndrome. RNA amounts of 0.5 to 1 ug underwent reverse transcription with random hexamers. TCRdb reprocessed the immunoSEQ multiplex PCR reads via MiXCR and lists one record per CDR3 protein. Altogether 140,000 to 150,000 distinct CDR3 sequences are present, 85% to 95% being singletons, with the ten largest covering around 0.12%. Sequencing was carried out using CD4+ T cells from PBMCs. These receptors all come from a human donor with multiple sclerosis.

The rearrangement links TRBV12-3 or TRBV12-4 to TRBJ1-2, with D uncertain. Trimming took off 7 bases at V and 0 bases at J, with 15 bases between the two ends. The CDR3 length is 15 residues. In DNA form, the CDR3 reads TGTGCCAGCAAATACACCGGCAGAGCTAACTATGGCTACACCTTC. This codes for CASKYTGRANYGYTF.

V and J are TRBV20-1 and TRBJ1-2; a possible D gene is TRBD1 (5 bases). V was trimmed by 4 bases and J by 5 bases, leaving 17 bases between them. Looked up from germline, CDR1 is DFQATT and CDR2 is SNEGSKA (reference sequence). The CDR3 length is 14 residues. The CDR3 reads CSAIDPGTAYGYTF. The CDR3 nucleotides read TGCAGTGCTATCGATCCAGGGACGGCATATGGCTACACCTTC.

The V call is TRBV7-2, the J call TRBJ2-3; D is ambiguous. The ends were cut back, 3 bases at V and 6 bases at J, with 4 bases in the middle. The germline V gene has CDR1 SGHTA and CDR2 FQGNSA. CDR3 length: 11 amino acids. Here the CDR3 reads CASSFLDTQYF. CDR3 nucleotides: TGTGCCAGCAGCTTCTTGGATACGCAGTATTTT.

V and J are TRBV5-1 and TRBJ1-2; no firm D call. Deletions cut 0 bases from V and 1 base from J, with 10 bases between. The germline CDR1 and CDR2 sequences are SGHRS and YFSETQ. The CDR3 has 15 amino acids. This chain's CDR3 is CASSLALSNNYGYTF. The CDR3 DNA reads as TGCGCCAGCAGCTTGGCCTTATCGAATAACTATGGCTACACCTTC.

The chain employs TRBV5-6 and TRBJ2-2; D unresolved. From germline, CDR1 is SGHDT and CDR2 YYEEEE. The CDR3 extends over 14 amino acids. The V gene lost 2 bases and the J gene lost 1 base, with 6 bases spanning the gap. The CDR3: CASSFDVNTGELFF. CDR3 coding DNA: TGTGCCAGCAGCTTCGATGTGAACACCGGGGAGCTGTTTTTT.

J is TRBJ2-2 and V is TRBV20-1, with TRBD1 identical over 7 bases. This CDR3 region has 15 residues. Trimming at V came to 5 bases and at J to 6 bases, leaving 12 bases not matched to a gene. Germline loops: CDR1 DFQATT, CDR2 SNEGSKA (reference sequence). CDR3 nucleotide sequence: TGCAGTGCTGGCCAGTGGACAGGCCCACCCGGGGAGCTGTTTTTT. It specifies CSAGQWTGPPGELFF.

In its sample, this clonotype was seen a few times. The chain carries TRBV7-2 and TRBJ1-2, with 8 bases lining up with TRBD1. Germline lookup yields CDR1 SGHTA and CDR2 FQGNSA. The CDR3 runs to 14 residues. J was trimmed by 7 bases and V by 4 bases; bases with no gene match: 8. This CDR3 is CASSSTDRAAGYTF. CDR3 DNA sequence: TGTGCCAGCAGCTCCACGGACAGGGCCGCTGGCTACACCTTC.

CDR3: CSAPRDYGYTF. DNA of the CDR3: TGCAGTGCTCCCAGGGACTATGGCTACACCTTC. The rearrangement uses TRBV20-1 and TRBJ1-2, with a weak D call TRBD1 (5 bases). Germline CDR1 and CDR2: DFQATT and SNEGSKA (reference sequence). V shed 5 bases and J shed 3 bases, with 7 bases lying between them. This CDR3 has 11 residues.

The chain links TRBV3-1 to TRBJ2-3; D not resolved. Germline values: CDR1 LGHDT, CDR2 YNNKEL (reference sequence). This CDR3 region has 14 residues. Trimming shortened V by 0 bases and J by 2 bases, and 6 bases separated the two germline ends. CDR3 DNA: TGTGCCAGCAGCCAAGAGGCCCACACAGATACGCAGTATTTT. Its translation is CASSQEAHTDTQYF.

V and J are TRBV9 and TRBJ2-1; tentative D call: TRBD2 (5 bases). This CDR3 comprises 17 residues. CDR1 and CDR2 from the germline V gene are SGDLS and YYNGEE. Trimming took off 0 bases at V and 6 bases at J, with 19 bases between the two ends. CDR3 in DNA: TGTGCCAGCAGCGTAGATCCTTTGGCGGCGAGGGTCAATGAGCAGTTCTTC. This gives the protein CASSVDPLAARVNEQFF.

The chain uses TRBV11-1 and TRBJ1-5, with TRBD1 matching 7 bases. Germline V gives CDR1 SGHAT, CDR2 FQDESV (reference sequence). The CDR3 covers 17 residues. Trimming at V came to 6 bases and at J to 7 bases, leaving 18 bases not matched to a gene. CDR3 sequence reads: CASRPQGSEIVGQPQHF. Here the CDR3 DNA reads TGTGCCAGCAGACCACAGGGGAGCGAGATCGTGGGCCAGCCCCAGCATTTT.

The genes are TRBV9 and TRBJ1-2, with D tentatively TRBD1 (5 bases). The germline V and J ends were trimmed by 0 bases and 6 bases, with 18 bases remaining between them. This CDR3 comprises 16 residues. CDR1 is SGDLS, CDR2 YYNGEE, per germline. CDR3 residues: CASSVDFRVREDGYTF. CDR3 DNA sequence: TGTGCCAGCAGCGTAGACTTCAGGGTGAGGGAGGATGGCTACACCTTC.

The chain joins TRBV6-5 to TRBJ2-3; unclear D gene. The CDR3 runs to 12 residues. Germline V gives CDR1 MNHEY, CDR2 SVGAGI. Between the trimmed V and J ends, which lost 5 bases and 5 bases, there was a span of 8 bases. The CDR3 bases are TGTGCCAGCAGTGGCCTTAGAGATACGCAGTATTTT. Translated, it gives CASSGLRDTQYF.

This sequence joins TRBV20-1 and TRBJ2-7; D might be TRBD1 or TRBD2, each matching 5 bases. V shed 0 bases and J shed 6 bases, with 15 bases lying between them. Germline values: CDR1 DFQATT, CDR2 SNEGSKA (reference sequence). The CDR3 is 14 amino acids. The CDR3 reads CSARDPGTHLEQYF. For the CDR3, the DNA is TGCAGTGCTAGAGATCCCGGGACGCATCTCGAGCAGTACTTC.

The rearrangement joins TRBV6-6 to TRBJ1-5; D is possibly TRBD1 (5 bases). The CDR3 has 14 amino acids. Germline V gene sequence: CDR1 MNHNY, CDR2 SVGAGI (reference sequence). Trimming shortened V by 6 bases and J by 9 bases, and 18 bases separated the two germline ends. CDR3 protein: CASSLETVGVPQHF. CDR3 in DNA: TGTGCCAGCAGCTTAGAGACAGTCGGGGTGCCCCAGCATTTT.

Only one count was recorded for this clonotype. The chain has TRBV29-1 and TRBJ1-5, with D possibly TRBD1 on 6 matching bases. Germline CDR1 and CDR2: SQVTM and ANQGSEA. This CDR3 is 13 amino acids long. Trimming stripped 7 bases from V and 3 bases from J, with 13 bases between. CDR3 bases: TGCAGCGCCAGGGACAATCACAATCAGCCCCAGCATTTT. Protein sequence: CSARDNHNQPQHF.

The chain couples TRBV7-8 to TRBJ1-2; D perhaps matches TRBD1 (5 bases). The CDR3 sequence is 18 residues long. Looked up from germline, CDR1 is SGHVS and CDR2 is FQNEAQ. Trimming removed 0 bases at V and 5 bases at J, with 22 bases between. CDR3 protein: CASSLAAFGGSRIYGYTF. The CDR3 DNA follows: TGTGCCAGCAGCTTAGCGGCGTTCGGGGGAAGTAGGATTTATGGCTACACCTTC.

This chain joins TRBV4-3 and TRBJ2-7, with D possibly being TRBD2 (6 bases). V lost 3 bases and J 3 bases, leaving 18 bases between the germline ends. The CDR3 loop spans 16 amino acids. Per germline, CDR1 LGHNA and CDR2 YSLEER. The CDR3 DNA sequence: TGCGCCAGCAGCCAGAGCCGGGACTCAATTAACTACGAGCAGTACTTC. This codes for CASSQSRDSINYEQYF.